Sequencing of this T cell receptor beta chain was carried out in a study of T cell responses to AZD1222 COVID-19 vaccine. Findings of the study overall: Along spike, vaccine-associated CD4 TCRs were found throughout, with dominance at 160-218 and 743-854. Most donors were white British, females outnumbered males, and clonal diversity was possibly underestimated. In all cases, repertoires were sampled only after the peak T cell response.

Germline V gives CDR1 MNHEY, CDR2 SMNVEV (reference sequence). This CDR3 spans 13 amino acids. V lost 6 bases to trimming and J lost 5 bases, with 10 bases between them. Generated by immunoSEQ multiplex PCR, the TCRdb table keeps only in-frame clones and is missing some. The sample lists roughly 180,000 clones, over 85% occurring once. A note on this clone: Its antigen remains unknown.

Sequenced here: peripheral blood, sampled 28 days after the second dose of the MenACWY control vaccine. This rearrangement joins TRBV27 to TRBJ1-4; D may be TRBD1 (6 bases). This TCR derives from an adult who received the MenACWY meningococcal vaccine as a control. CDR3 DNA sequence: TGTGCCAGCAGCGCCAGGGGAAATGAAAAACTGTTTTTT. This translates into CASSARGNEKLFF.